Listed below are T cell receptor beta chains from one sample, sequenced in a study of T cell repertoires in cytomegalovirus infection. Antigens of these TCRs are unknown. TCRdb re-analysed the reads in MiXCR, keeping a single row per CDR3 protein. This table has tens of thousands of distinct CDR3 sequences, roughly a fifth appearing once. The sample was CD8+ T cells from cultured PBMCs, taken from culture after CMV antigen stimulation. Source of these receptors: a human donor in good health (CMV status not recorded). Some clones in this sample may be carry-over from other donors' samples. Both conserved end residues are part of each CDR3. The order of the fields is V gene, J gene, clone size, D gene, CDR3 protein, CDR3 DNA. A D gene is named only where the DNA matches it firmly. Only part of the rows carry a size: once, few, many, or a class if the clone is expanded.

>TRBV7-6|TRBJ2-5|few|NA
CASSLGGSQETQYF
TGTGCCAGCAGCTTAGGGGGCTCTCAAGAGACCCAGTACTTC
>TRBV7-2|TRBJ2-3|few|TRBD2
CASSPPGGQADTQYF
TGTGCCAGCAGTCCACCGGGGGGGCAGGCAGATACGCAGTATTTT
>TRBV24-1|TRBJ2-2|NA|NA
CATSDLQTGELFF
TGTGCCACCAGTGATTTGCAAACGGGGGAGCTGTTTTTT
>TRBV7-8|TRBJ1-4|few|NA
CASSLAREREKLFF
TGTGCCAGCAGCTTAGCCCGGGAACGTGAAAAACTGTTTTTT
>TRBV4-1|TRBJ2-7|few|NA
CASTPGGRRSDEQYF
TGCGCCAGCACCCCGGGCGGCCGGAGGTCGGACGAGCAGTACTTC
>TRBV28|TRBJ2-7|medium-sized|NA
CASRTEQVSYEQYF
TGTGCCAGCAGGACGGAGCAGGTCTCCTACGAGCAGTACTTC
>TRBV12-3/TRBV12-4|TRBJ1-1|few|NA
CASSFSGRARDEAFF
TGTGCCAGCAGCTTTAGTGGGCGTGCGAGGGATGAAGCTTTCTTT
>TRBV6-6|TRBJ1-5|few|NA
CASSATHYQPQHF
TGTGCCAGCAGTGCAACCCATTATCAGCCCCAGCATTTT
>TRBV7-6|TRBJ2-5|NA|NA
CASSSVQETQYF
TGTGCCAGCAGCTCCGTCCAAGAGACCCAGTACTTC
>TRBV7-2|TRBJ1-5|few|NA
CASILGLGQPQHF
TGTGCCAGCATCCTGGGATTAGGTCAGCCCCAGCATTTT
>TRBV3-1|TRBJ2-7|NA|TRBD2
CASSHGLAGGPSSYEQYF
TGTGCCAGCAGCCATGGACTAGCGGGGGGTCCTAGCTCCTACGAGCAGTACTTC
>TRBV27|TRBJ1-4|few|TRBD1
CASTTGTNEKLFF
TGTGCCAGCACGACAGGGACTAATGAAAAACTGTTTTTT
>TRBV2|TRBJ1-4|few|NA
CASRDSSLEKLFF
TGTGCCAGCAGGGACAGCTCTTTAGAAAAACTGTTTTTT
>TRBV27|TRBJ2-7|few|NA
CASSLEGDHEQYF
TGTGCCAGCAGTTTGGAAGGGGACCACGAGCAGTACTTC
>TRBV12-3/TRBV12-4|TRBJ2-1|NA|TRBD1
CASSLQGARYNEQFF
TGTGCCAGCAGCCTACAGGGGGCGCGATACAATGAGCAGTTCTTC
>TRBV10-3|TRBJ1-4|few|TRBD1
CATRQGSTNEKLFF
TGTGCCACCCGACAGGGTTCAACTAATGAAAAACTGTTTTTT
>TRBV7-2|TRBJ1-1|NA|NA
CASSLALERSTEAFF
TGTGCCAGCAGCTTAGCTCTCGAGAGGTCGACTGAAGCTTTCTTT
>TRBV6-5|TRBJ2-7|NA|TRBD1
CASSFIGQEYEQYF
TGTGCCAGCAGTTTCATCGGACAGGAATACGAGCAGTACTTC
>TRBV2|TRBJ1-5|NA|TRBD1
CASSDTGGSGNQPQHF
TGTGCCAGCAGTGATACAGGGGGCTCGGGCAATCAGCCCCAGCATTTT
>TRBV27|TRBJ2-1|NA|TRBD2
CASSLLGRGAGRDYNEQFF
TGTGCCAGCAGTTTATTAGGAAGAGGGGCAGGGAGGGACTACAATGAGCAGTTCTTC
>TRBV9|TRBJ2-3|few|NA
CASTRGTATDTQYF
TGTGCCAGCACCCGGGGGACAGCAACAGATACGCAGTATTTT
>TRBV6-5|TRBJ2-7|few|NA
CASSYLAGSYEQYF
TGTGCCAGCAGTTACCTCGCAGGGAGTTACGAGCAGTACTTC
>TRBV27|TRBJ1-1|few|NA
CASSFLGASATEAFF
TGTGCCAGCAGTTTTCTTGGGGCGTCGGCCACTGAAGCTTTCTTT
>TRBV6-2/TRBV6-3|TRBJ1-5|once|NA
CASSYGAVSNQPQHF
TGTGCCAGCAGTTACGGTGCGGTTAGCAATCAGCCCCAGCATTTT
>TRBV7-9|TRBJ2-5|NA|NA
CASSSGQGEETQYF
TGTGCCAGCAGCTCCGGCCAGGGAGAAGAGACCCAGTACTTC
>TRBV20-1|TRBJ2-7|NA|NA
CSVRGGSSYEQYF
TGCAGTGTAAGAGGGGGGAGCTCCTACGAGCAGTACTTC
>TRBV6-9|TRBJ1-5|few|NA
CASSYLAGPQPQHF
TGTGCCAGCAGTTACCTTGCAGGACCTCAGCCCCAGCATTTT
>TRBV7-2|TRBJ2-2|NA|TRBD2
CASTRGGYTGELFF
TGTGCCAGCACGCGGGGGGGCTACACCGGGGAGCTGTTTTTT
>TRBV5-5|TRBJ2-1|few|NA
CASSLKGYGDEQFF
TGTGCCAGCAGCTTGAAAGGTTATGGGGATGAGCAGTTCTTC
>TRBV6-1|TRBJ2-6|NA|TRBD2
CASTQGLAVNSGANVLTF
TGTGCCAGCACCCAAGGGCTAGCGGTGAACTCTGGGGCCAACGTCCTGACTTTC
>TRBV27|TRBJ2-7|NA|TRBD1
CASSFGTGEEEQYF
TGTGCCAGCAGTTTCGGGACAGGGGAGGAGGAGCAGTACTTC
>TRBV7-2|TRBJ1-6|NA|NA
CASSSKVPNLSSYNSPLHF
TGTGCCAGCAGCTCGAAAGTCCCTAATTTGAGCTCCTATAATTCACCCCTCCACTTT
>TRBV28|TRBJ1-1|many|TRBD1
CATSLGQGTEAFF
TGTGCCACCTCCCTCGGACAGGGCACTGAAGCTTTCTTT
>TRBV27|TRBJ2-1|NA|TRBD2
CASSDGGTYNEQFF
TGTGCCAGCAGTGACGGGGGGACCTACAATGAGCAGTTCTTC
>TRBV4-2|TRBJ2-1|NA|NA
CASSQLVIDEQFF
TGTGCCAGCAGCCAGTTAGTTATCGATGAGCAGTTCTTC
>TRBV7-9|TRBJ1-3|NA|NA
CASSSHRVSGNTIYF
TGTGCCAGCAGCTCTCACAGGGTCTCTGGAAACACCATATATTTT
>TRBV7-8|TRBJ1-1|NA|NA
CASSLEGVHTEAFF
TGTGCCAGCAGCTTAGAGGGGGTCCACACTGAAGCTTTCTTT
>TRBV7-2|TRBJ2-3|NA|TRBD1
CASSLLAGTATSTDTQYF
TGTGCCAGCAGCTTATTAGCAGGGACAGCAACCTCCACAGATACGCAGTATTTT
>TRBV6-1|TRBJ2-3|NA|TRBD2
CASSVAAGVGDTQYF
TGTGCCAGCAGTGTCGCAGCGGGGGTCGGAGATACGCAGTATTTT
>TRBV20-1|TRBJ2-1|few|TRBD2
CSATPAGGQWDEQFF
TGCAGTGCTACCCCCGCGGGGGGGCAGTGGGATGAGCAGTTCTTC
>TRBV7-6|TRBJ2-7|few|NA
CASGRDTQYF
TGTGCCAGCGGCCGGGACACACAGTACTTC
>TRBV24-1|TRBJ2-1|few|NA
CATSDLTNEQFF
TGTGCCACCAGTGATTTAACCAATGAGCAGTTCTTC
>TRBV6-6|TRBJ2-3|few|NA
CASSYPGDTQYF
TGTGCCAGCAGTTACCCGGGGGATACGCAGTATTTT
>TRBV6-6|TRBJ1-1|NA|NA
CASIWRTEAFF
TGTGCCAGCATTTGGCGTACTGAAGCTTTCTTT
>TRBV7-8|TRBJ2-7|few|NA
CASSLGFTYEQYF
TGTGCCAGCAGCTTGGGGTTTACCTACGAGCAGTACTTC
>TRBV5-6|TRBJ1-5|NA|NA
CASSLLQGQPQHF
TGTGCCAGCAGCTTGCTCCAGGGACAGCCCCAGCATTTT
>TRBV10-3|TRBJ2-7|NA|TRBD1
CAISESGQGTDEQYF
TGTGCCATCAGTGAGTCGGGACAGGGGACGGACGAGCAGTACTTC
>TRBV20-1|TRBJ2-7|NA|NA
CSARDKGFEQYF
TGCAGTGCTAGAGATAAGGGGTTCGAGCAGTACTTC
>TRBV6-5|TRBJ1-1|many|NA
CASSYDRPGVEAEAFF
TGTGCCAGCAGTTACGACAGGCCGGGGGTTGAGGCTGAAGCTTTCTTT
>TRBV19|TRBJ1-1|NA|TRBD1
CASSWEGAKMNTEAFF
TGTGCCAGTAGTTGGGAGGGGGCGAAGATGAACACTGAAGCTTTCTTT
>TRBV12-3/TRBV12-4|TRBJ1-4|NA|TRBD1
CASSFGTELGKLFF
TGTGCCAGCAGTTTCGGGACAGAACTAGGGAAACTGTTTTTT
>TRBV4-1|TRBJ2-1|NA|TRBD2
CASSQETSGYNEQFF
TGCGCCAGCAGCCAAGAGACTAGCGGGTACAATGAGCAGTTCTTC
>TRBV28|TRBJ2-3|many|NA
CASSSLVGSPDTQYF
TGTGCCAGCAGTTCGCTTGTGGGGAGTCCAGATACGCAGTATTTT
>TRBV12-3/TRBV12-4|TRBJ1-4|few|NA
CASSPTGPNEKLFF
TGTGCCAGCAGTCCTACAGGGCCTAATGAAAAACTGTTTTTT
>TRBV7-6|TRBJ1-2|NA|NA
CASSLGTPGASFNYGYTF
TGTGCCAGCAGCCTCGGGACACCCGGAGCCTCTTTTAACTATGGCTACACCTTC